The sequence of this TCR beta chain was determined in a study of blood T cell repertoires in COVID-19. Overall study: Sources were T cells, B-cell-depleted T cells, or PBMCs; the material itself was cDNA or gDNA.

V lost 2 bases to trimming and J lost 4 bases; unmatched junction nucleotides: 3. The CDR3 is 14 residues long. Germline-derived CDR1 and CDR2 are SQVTM and ANQGSEA. Authors' data handling: Counts of nucleated cells, estimated from reference gene primer amplification, were obtained. The protocol was immunoSEQ multiplex PCR, while the TCRdb copy is restricted to in-frame clones and leaves out a portion. V, J and clone size reflect that table, while D and trimming were determined from the DNA. The data contain approximately 150,000 clones, around 83% of them singletons. This clonotype was obtained from a woman aged 50 to 60 in a cohort sampled during active or convalescent COVID-19. Specimen: peripheral blood. V is TRBV29-1 and J is TRBJ2-3; 10 positions agree with TRBD2. Here the CDR3 reads CSVESGGGADTQYF. The CDR3 DNA reads as TGCAGCGTTGAAAGCGGGGGGGGCGCAGATACGCAGTATTTT.